This T cell receptor beta chain was recovered during a study of T cell responses to AZD1222 COVID-19 vaccine. The CDR3 covers 14 residues. The J segment lost 4 bases and the V segment lost 3 bases, leaving 5 bases of the junction unmatched. CDR1 is SGDLS, CDR2 YYNGEE, per germline. Profiled with immunoSEQ multiplex PCR; TCRdb holds only in-frame clones, not every one. The repertoire holds about 110,000 clones, with roughly nine tenths as singletons. This clone was detected once. The sample consisted of peripheral blood, taken on day 0 of MenACWY control vaccination. The chain joins TRBV9 to TRBJ2-3; 7 nucleotides line up with TRBD2. The TCR sequence derives from an adult in good health. The CDR3 DNA sequence: TGTGCCAGCAGCGGGGGGACTACCCCAGATACGCAGTATTTT. This translates into CASSGGTTPDTQYF.